The 25 T cell receptor beta chains in this list originate from one sample, sequenced in a study of control samples from healthy donors and cancer patients. Measured with immunoSEQ multiplex PCR; TCRdb has only the in-frame clones, and not every one. There are fewer than 250,000 clones in the sample; about 89% occur only once, and less than 2% lies in the top ten. The material sequenced was blood. These TCRs come from a man between 25 and 39 years old in good health.

This chain uses TRBV7-9 with TRBJ1-6; D is ambiguous. The length of the CDR3 is 17 residues. Trimming pared 5 bases from V and 5 bases from J, leaving 19 bases between. Germline V gives CDR1 SEHNR, CDR2 FQNEAQ (reference sequence). The CDR3 coding sequence is TGTGCCAGCAGCCAATCGGCACAGTTACTTAATAATTCACCCCTCCACTTT. This gives the protein CASSQSAQLLNNSPLHF. Based on the CDR3 plus reference TRBV7-9 and TRBJ1-6, the full variable domain is DTGVSQNPRHKITKRGQNVTFRCDPISEHNRLYWYRQTLGQGPEFLTYFQNEAQLEKSRLLSDRFSAERPKGSFSTLEIQRTEQGDSAMYLCASSQSAQLLNNSPLHFGNGTRLTVT.

This chain uses TRBV30 with TRBJ2-6, with TRBD1 matching 7 bases. The germline V gene encodes CDR1 GTSNPN and CDR2 SVGIG (reference sequence). This CDR3 region has 19 residues. Unmatched junction bases numbered 15, after V lost 2 bases and J lost 2 bases. CDR3 sequence: CAWSSIDWTGQAGANVLTF. In DNA form, the CDR3 reads TGTGCCTGGAGTTCCATAGACTGGACAGGCCAGGCTGGGGCCAACGTCCTGACTTTC.

The gene calls are TRBV2 and TRBJ1-2, with 7 bases that match TRBD1. The CDR3 sequence is 17 residues long. V trimming: 4 bases; J trimming: 2 bases; junction bases outside the gene matches: 13. Germline-derived CDR1 and CDR2 are SNHLY and FYNNEI. CDR3 nucleotides: TGTGCCAGCAGTGGTAGGGGGATAGGGGGCCTAAACTATGGCTACACCTTC. Translating gives CASSGRGIGGLNYGYTF.

The V call is TRBV20-1, the J call TRBJ1-2; D gene uncertain. Looked up from germline, CDR1 is DFQATT and CDR2 is SNEGSKA (reference sequence). Trimming left V 3 bases short and J 6 bases short, with 20 bases between. This CDR3 is 15 amino acids long. The CDR3 nucleotides are TGCAGTGCTAGTGATCGGCCATCGGCCTGGGATGGCTACACCTTC. It specifies CSASDRPSAWDGYTF.

The chain uses TRBV13 and TRBJ2-1, with D possibly matching TRBD2 (7 bases). V lost 2 bases to trimming and J lost 2 bases, with 22 bases between them. The CDR3 consists of 19 residues. Looked up from germline, CDR1 is PRHDT and CDR2 is FYEKMQ (reference sequence). CDR3 sequence reads: CASSLSRGGFLWPYNEQFF. CDR3 coding DNA: TGTGCCAGCAGCTTATCTAGGGGGGGCTTTCTTTGGCCCTACAATGAGCAGTTCTTC.

The rearrangement links TRBV27 to TRBJ1-4, with D uncertain. The CDR3 consists of 18 residues. With 1 base removed from V and 0 bases from J, the gap between germline ends came to 15 bases. Per germline, CDR1 MNHEY and CDR2 SMNVEV (reference sequence). CDR3 nucleotide sequence: TGTGCCAGCAGTTTATTTTCCCCAAGAGTTGCAACTAATGAAAAACTGTTTTTT. The encoded protein is CASSLFSPRVATNEKLFF.

The V call is TRBV29-1, the J call TRBJ2-7; D uncertain. Trimming took 4 bases from V and 3 from J, leaving 7 bases between them. Germline values: CDR1 SQVTM, CDR2 ANQGSEA. CDR3 length: 11 amino acids. In DNA, the CDR3 is TGCAGCGTTGGAGGTTACTACGAGCAGTACTTC. Its translation is CSVGGYYEQYF.

V usage is TRBV6-6 and J usage is TRBJ2-7; no clear D gene. V was cut by 5 bases and J by 4 bases, with 6 bases left in between. Germline V gene data show CDR1 as MNHNY and CDR2 as SVGAGI (reference sequence). CDR3 length: 11 amino acids. The CDR3 sequence is CASSPAYEQYF. CDR3 in DNA: TGTGCCAGCAGTCCGGCTTACGAGCAGTACTTC.

This chain connects TRBV5-1 to TRBJ1-2; 8 bases align to TRBD1. Germline CDR1 SGHRS, CDR2 YFSETQ. V shed 4 bases, J shed 6 bases, and the junction held 8 bases outside the gene matches. There are 14 residues in the CDR3. CDR3 in amino acids: CASSPGQAVDGYTF. The CDR3 DNA sequence: TGCGCCAGCAGCCCGGGACAGGCAGTAGATGGCTACACCTTC.

In this sample, this clone turned up a few times. The chain is built from TRBV11-2 and TRBJ1-2, with 8 bases aligning to TRBD1. V shed 3 bases and J 7 bases; nucleotides not matched to a gene: 4. CDR3 length: 13 residues. Looked up from germline, CDR1 is SGHAT and CDR2 is FQNNGV. The CDR3 loop reads CASSFDQGAGYTF. The CDR3, as DNA: TGTGCCAGCAGCTTTGACCAGGGGGCTGGCTACACCTTC.

In its sample, this clone was seen once. CDR3 in DNA: TGTGCCAGTAGTTTGATGACAGGGGGAGGAAACACCATATATTTT. Its translation: CASSLMTGGGNTIYF. The chain links TRBV19 to TRBJ1-3, with TRBD1 matching 9 bases. J gave up 4 bases and V 5 bases, and 6 bases lay outside the gene matches. CDR3 length equals 15 residues. CDR1 is LNHDA and CDR2 is SQIVND in the germline V gene (reference sequence).

This chain joins TRBV7-8 and TRBJ1-1; 9 bases match TRBD1. The V gene end was trimmed by 7 bases and the J gene end by 4 bases; junction bases not matched to a gene: 10. Per germline, CDR1 SGHVS and CDR2 FQNEAQ. This CDR3 has 15 residues. The CDR3 here is CASTPGTGGLTEAFF. The CDR3 DNA follows: TGTGCCAGCACCCCGGGAACAGGGGGCCTCACTGAAGCTTTCTTT.

V usage is TRBV30 and J usage is TRBJ1-4; D is uncertain. Per the germline V gene, CDR1 is GTSNPN and CDR2 is SVGIG (reference sequence). The ends were cut back, 0 bases at V and 7 bases at J, with 12 bases in the middle. The CDR3 is made up of 14 amino acids. This CDR3 is CAWSVKGDLEKLFF. CDR3 nucleotides: TGTGCCTGGAGTGTAAAGGGAGATCTTGAAAAACTGTTTTTT.

This clone was recorded only once. This chain joins TRBV15 and TRBJ1-6; D gene unclear. Germline CDR1 reads LNHNV; CDR2 reads YYDKDF (reference sequence). The CDR3 contains 17 residues. Trimming shortened V by 0 bases and J by 6 bases, and 15 bases separated the two germline ends. The CDR3: CATSRDGSALRNSPLHF. DNA of the CDR3: TGTGCCACCAGCAGAGATGGATCGGCCCTCCGTAATTCACCCCTCCACTTT.

The chain recombines TRBV23-1 with TRBJ1-2, with a tentative D call TRBD1 (5 bases). TRBV23-1 counts as an open reading frame of uncertain function. The CDR3 spans 12 residues. V shed 8 bases and J shed 1 base, with 8 bases lying between them. CDR3 sequence reads: CASGGNNYGYTF. The CDR3 DNA is TGCGCCAGCGGGGGTAATAACTATGGCTACACCTTC.

The chain couples TRBV2 to TRBJ1-2; 10 nucleotides agree with TRBD1. The CDR3 runs 15 residues. After removal of 3 bases from V and 4 bases from J, the junction contained 5 bases not matched to a gene. The germline V gene has CDR1 SNHLY and CDR2 FYNNEI. CDR3 in DNA: TGTGCCAGCAGTGAGATGACAGGGGGCTCCTATGGCTACACCTTC. This translates into CASSEMTGGSYGYTF.

The V gene is TRBV6-5, the J gene TRBJ1-1; perhaps TRBD1 as D (5 bases). The CDR3 spans 13 residues. Trimming removed 5 bases at V and 4 bases at J, with 11 bases between. Germline CDR1 reads MNHEY; CDR2 reads SVGAGI. The CDR3 DNA reads as TGTGCCAGCAGTCCCCGGGGCGGCACTGAAGCTTTCTTT. Translated, it gives CASSPRGGTEAFF.

The CDR3 DNA sequence: TGTGCCAGCAGGGGGACTAGCGGGGTCAATGAGCAGTTCTTC. This encodes CASRGTSGVNEQFF. This chain links TRBV2 with TRBJ2-1; 13 bases line up with TRBD2. The V and J ends lost 6 bases and 6 bases, in that order; junction bases with no gene match: 2. In germline, CDR1 is SNHLY, CDR2 FYNNEI. The CDR3 spans 14 residues.

This chain links TRBV3-1 (or the pseudogene TRBV3-2) with TRBJ1-5; D remains ambiguous. The CDR3 spans 12 residues. Germline V gene lookup returns CDR1 LGHDT and CDR2 YNNKEL (reference sequence). The germline V and J ends were trimmed by 1 base and 7 bases, with 5 bases remaining between them. The CDR3 protein is CASSQGKQPQHF. Written as DNA, the CDR3 is TGTGCCAGCAGCCAAGGGAAGCAGCCCCAGCATTTT.

The CDR3 DNA sequence: TGCGCCAGCCGACCAGGGGTTTGGACCGGGGAGCTGTTTTTT. This translates into CASRPGVWTGELFF. The rearrangement uses TRBV5-1 and TRBJ2-2, with TRBD1 as a possible D gene (6 bases). The V gene lost 7 bases and the J gene lost 5 bases, with 15 bases spanning the gap. The germline CDR1 and CDR2 sequences are SGHRS and YFSETQ. The CDR3 length is 14 residues.

The chain carries TRBV28 and TRBJ1-5; tentative D call: TRBD1 (5 bases). CDR3 length equals 17 residues. Germline lookup yields CDR1 MDHEN and CDR2 SYDVKM. The V end lost 6 bases, the J end lost 0 bases, and 18 bases lay between the germline ends. As DNA, the CDR3 is TGTGCCAGCAGGGCTAATCGGGACGGCGATAGCAATCAGCCCCAGCATTTT. This codes for CASRANRDGDSNQPQHF.

The gene calls are TRBV2 and TRBJ1-3; possibly TRBD1 for D (5 bases). The CDR3 has 14 residues. Trimming took off 1 base at V and 1 base at J, with 5 bases between the two ends. Germline V gives CDR1 SNHLY, CDR2 FYNNEI. The CDR3, as DNA: TGTGCCAGCAGTGAAGGGGGGTCTGGAAACACCATATATTTT. It specifies CASSEGGSGNTIYF.

The chain combines TRBV12-3 or TRBV12-4 with TRBJ1-1; D gene uncertain. CDR3 length: 13 amino acids. V lost 5 bases, J lost 4 bases, and 11 bases lay in between. CDR3 sequence reads: CASSLTRGTEAFF. DNA for the CDR3: TGTGCCAGCAGTCTGACCCGGGGCACTGAAGCTTTCTTT.

The J gene is TRBJ2-3, the V gene TRBV18; 7 positions agree with TRBD2. Germline V gene lookup returns CDR1 KGHSH and CDR2 LQKENI. The CDR3 sequence is 16 residues long. With 0 bases clipped from V and 2 bases from J, the junction kept 5 bases outside the gene matches. The CDR3 here is CASSPPGLQDTDTQYF. CDR3 sequence (DNA): TGTGCCAGCTCACCACCGGGACTACAAGACACAGATACGCAGTATTTT.

The chain joins TRBV7-9 to TRBJ2-7; the match to TRBD1 covers 10 bases. J lost 3 bases, V lost 4 bases, and 12 bases had no gene match. From germline, CDR1 is SEHNR and CDR2 FQNEAQ (reference sequence). There are 17 residues in the CDR3. The CDR3 nucleotides read TGTGCCAGCAGCTCGCGAAACCAGAGGGACAGGGGCTACGAGCAGTACTTC. This sequence encodes CASSSRNQRDRGYEQYF.